These T cell receptor beta chains were read from a single sample in a study of blood T cell repertoires in COVID-19. Sequencing used immunoSEQ multiplex PCR; TCRdb keeps in-frame clones, though not all of them. The sample lists tens of thousands of clones, around three quarters occurring once. Sequencing was carried out using peripheral blood. Receptors originate from a man aged 60 to 69 with acute or convalescent COVID-19. The CDR3 runs from the conserved cysteine through the conserved F or W. Fields, in order: J gene, D gene, clone size, V gene, CDR3 length, CDR3 DNA, CDR3 protein. A D gene is named only where the DNA matches it firmly. Rows give clone size only sometimes, using once, few, many, or a class for an expanded clone.

j_gene: TRBJ1-1
d_gene: -
abundance: -
v_gene: TRBV5-1
len: 13
CDR3nt: TGCGCCAGCAGCCTTAGATCAGGGCACGCAGCTTTCTTT
CDR3aa: CASSLRSGHAAFF

j_gene: TRBJ1-6
d_gene: TRBD1
abundance: few
v_gene: TRBV2
len: 14
CDR3nt: TGTGCCAGCAGTGATCGAGGGGGCCTTTCACCCCTCCACTTT
CDR3aa: CASSDRGGLSPLHF

j_gene: TRBJ2-1
d_gene: TRBD2
abundance: -
v_gene: TRBV6-5
len: 16
CDR3nt: TGTGCCAGCAGTTCCCCCAATAGCGGGGGCTACAATGAGCAGTTCTTC
CDR3aa: CASSSPNSGGYNEQFF

j_gene: TRBJ2-1
d_gene: TRBD2
abundance: -
v_gene: TRBV18
len: 14
CDR3nt: TGTGCCAGCTCACCTGGACTAGACTACAATGAGCAGTTCTTC
CDR3aa: CASSPGLDYNEQFF

j_gene: TRBJ1-2
d_gene: -
abundance: -
v_gene: TRBV6-5
len: 11
CDR3nt: TGTGCCAGCACCAATGAGGAGGGCTACACCTTC
CDR3aa: CASTNEEGYTF

j_gene: TRBJ2-7
d_gene: -
abundance: -
v_gene: TRBV19
len: 12
CDR3nt: TGTGCCAGTAGTCCGTCCCCCTACGAGCAGTACTTC
CDR3aa: CASSPSPYEQYF

j_gene: TRBJ1-4
d_gene: -
abundance: -
v_gene: TRBV2
len: 12
CDR3nt: TGTGCCAGCAACAGGCTTAATGAAAAACTGTTTTTT
CDR3aa: CASNRLNEKLFF

j_gene: TRBJ1-1
d_gene: TRBD1
abundance: -
v_gene: TRBV11-3
len: 15
CDR3nt: TGTGCCAGCAGCGCCGGGACAGGCGTTTACACTGAAGCTTTCTTT
CDR3aa: CASSAGTGVYTEAFF

j_gene: TRBJ2-1
d_gene: -
abundance: -
v_gene: TRBV5-4
len: 14
CDR3nt: TGTGCCAGCAGCCCTCTTAACAGCAAGAATGAGCAGTTCTTC
CDR3aa: CASSPLNSKNEQFF

j_gene: TRBJ2-6
d_gene: TRBD1
abundance: -
v_gene: TRBV28
len: 18
CDR3nt: TGTGCCAGCAGTTCGTATCGGGACAGGTTCTCTGGGGCCAACGTCCTGACTTTC
CDR3aa: CASSSYRDRFSGANVLTF

j_gene: TRBJ1-4
d_gene: TRBD1
abundance: -
v_gene: TRBV11-1
len: 15
CDR3nt: TGTGCCAGCAGTCATCCGGGACAGGATAATGAAAAACTGTTTTTT
CDR3aa: CASSHPGQDNEKLFF

j_gene: TRBJ2-7
d_gene: TRBD1
abundance: -
v_gene: TRBV27
len: 14
CDR3nt: TGTGCTAGCAGTAGACAGGGGTCCTATTACGAGCAGTACTTC
CDR3aa: CASSRQGSYYEQYF

j_gene: TRBJ2-2
d_gene: TRBD2
abundance: once
v_gene: TRBV7-2
len: 19
CDR3nt: TGTGCCAGCACGAAGCCGGGACTAGCGGGGGGCCCCAGAGCCGGGGAGCTGTTTTTT
CDR3aa: CASTKPGLAGGPRAGELFF

j_gene: TRBJ2-4
d_gene: TRBD2
abundance: -
v_gene: TRBV6-2/TRBV6-3
len: 20
CDR3nt: TGTGCCAGCAGTTATCCCGCTTTAGCGGGGGGGGCTCTAGCCAAAAACATTCAGTACTTC
CDR3aa: CASSYPALAGGALAKNIQYF

j_gene: TRBJ2-7
d_gene: TRBD1
abundance: -
v_gene: TRBV7-2
len: 15
CDR3nt: TGTGCCAGCAGCCGCCGACAGGGTTCCCCCTACGAGCAGTACTTC
CDR3aa: CASSRRQGSPYEQYF

j_gene: TRBJ2-7
d_gene: TRBD1
abundance: once
v_gene: TRBV27
len: 12
CDR3nt: TGTGCCAACCGGGACAGATCCTACGAGCAGTACTTC
CDR3aa: CANRDRSYEQYF